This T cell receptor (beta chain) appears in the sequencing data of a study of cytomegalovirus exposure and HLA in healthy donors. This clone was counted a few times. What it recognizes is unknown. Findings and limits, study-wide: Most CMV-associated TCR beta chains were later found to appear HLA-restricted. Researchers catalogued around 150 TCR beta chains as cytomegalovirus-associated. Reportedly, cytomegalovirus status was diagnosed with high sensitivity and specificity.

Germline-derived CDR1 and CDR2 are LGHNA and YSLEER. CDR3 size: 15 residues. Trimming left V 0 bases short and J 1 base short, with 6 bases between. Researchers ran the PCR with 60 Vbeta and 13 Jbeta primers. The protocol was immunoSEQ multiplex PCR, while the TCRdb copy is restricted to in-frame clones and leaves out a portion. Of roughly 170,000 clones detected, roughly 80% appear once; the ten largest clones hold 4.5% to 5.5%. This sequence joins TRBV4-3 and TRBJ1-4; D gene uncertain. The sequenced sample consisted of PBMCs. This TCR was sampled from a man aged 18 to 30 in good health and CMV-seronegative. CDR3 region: CASSQERVTNEKLFF. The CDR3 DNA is TGCGCCAGCAGCCAAGAGAGGGTAACTAATGAAAAACTGTTTTTT.